These T cell receptor beta chains were read from a single sample in a study of beta chain features in type 1 diabetes. Data came from immunoSEQ multiplex PCR; TCRdb stores just in-frame clones and leaves some out. The repertoire holds fewer than 450,000 clones, with about 13% as singletons. The specimen sequenced was naive CD4+ T cells from blood. The receptors were gathered from a woman under 30 with type 1 diabetes. Each CDR3 is given with its conserved first and last residue. Fields, in order: V gene, D gene, clone size, J gene, CDR3 protein, CDR3 DNA. D genes are given only for firm matches. Clone size is stated in some rows and not others, as once, few, many or a class when expanded.

TRBV2	TRBD2	few	TRBJ2-1	CASRSSGYNEQFF	TGTGCCAGCAGATCTAGCGGTTACAATGAGCAGTTCTTC
TRBV5-6	TRBD1	few	TRBJ2-2	CASSLGPGQHTGELFF	TGTGCCAGCAGCTTGGGCCCGGGACAGCACACCGGGGAGCTGTTTTTT
TRBV15	.	.	TRBJ1-5	CATSGGEQPQHF	TGTGCCACCAGTGGGGGGGAGCAGCCCCAGCATTTT
TRBV11-2	TRBD1	.	TRBJ2-1	CASSLDRGHEQFF	TGTGCCAGCAGCTTAGACAGGGGGCATGAGCAGTTCTTC
TRBV7-9	.	few	TRBJ2-1	CASSLFQGGNEQFF	TGTGCCAGCAGCTTATTTCAAGGGGGCAATGAGCAGTTCTTC
TRBV9	TRBD2	few	TRBJ2-1	CASSYRTRGDEQFF	TGTGCCAGCAGCTATCGGACTAGGGGCGATGAGCAGTTCTTC
TRBV5-1	.	.	TRBJ1-1	CASSSDSSEAFF	TGCGCCAGCAGCTCGGACAGCTCTGAAGCTTTCTTT
TRBV5-1	.	few	TRBJ1-2	CASSLDRNYGYTF	TGCGCCAGCAGCTTGGACAGAAACTATGGCTACACCTTC
TRBV5-4	TRBD2	few	TRBJ2-3	CASSLAGTDTQYF	TGTGCCAGCAGCTTAGCGGGAACAGATACGCAGTATTTT
TRBV5-1	TRBD1	.	TRBJ2-1	CASSSGQRYNEQFF	TGCGCCAGCAGCTCGGGACAGAGATACAATGAGCAGTTCTTC
TRBV29-1	TRBD1	few	TRBJ1-1	CSAPARGPGTEAFF	TGCAGCGCCCCGGCCAGGGGGCCGGGCACTGAAGCTTTCTTT
TRBV30	TRBD2	few	TRBJ2-7	CAWSVSRTSGLYEQYF	TGTGCCTGGAGTGTGAGTAGGACTAGCGGACTCTACGAGCAGTACTTC
TRBV4-3	TRBD1	.	TRBJ1-5	CASSWDRDQPQHF	TGCGCCAGCAGCTGGGACAGGGATCAGCCCCAGCATTTT
TRBV2	TRBD2	few	TRBJ2-3	CASKTSGTDTQYF	TGTGCCAGCAAGACTAGCGGCACAGATACGCAGTATTTT
TRBV5-1	.	few	TRBJ2-2	CASSLHQGSNAGELFF	TGCGCCAGCAGCTTACACCAGGGATCCAACGCCGGGGAGCTGTTTTTT
TRBV9	.	.	TRBJ2-7	CASSVGTPSSYEQYF	TGTGCCAGCAGCGTTGGGACTCCAAGCTCCTACGAGCAGTACTTC
TRBV4-3	.	.	TRBJ2-1	CASSQGPQYNEQFF	TGCGCCAGCAGCCAGGGCCCCCAATACAATGAGCAGTTCTTC
TRBV28	TRBD2	.	TRBJ2-5	CASSPTLSGRGETQYF	TGTGCCAGCAGTCCAACCTTGTCCGGGAGGGGAGAGACCCAGTACTTC
TRBV6-5	.	few	TRBJ2-1	CASSLLAASSYNEQFF	TGTGCCAGCAGTTTATTAGCGGCAAGCTCCTACAATGAGCAGTTCTTC
TRBV5-1	TRBD2	.	TRBJ2-3	CASSLVSGSMVTDTQYF	TGCGCCAGCAGCTTGGTTAGCGGGAGTATGGTTACAGATACGCAGTATTTT
TRBV20-1	.	.	TRBJ2-5	CSARRETQYF	TGCAGTGCCCGCCGGGAGACCCAGTACTTC
TRBV19	.	few	TRBJ2-5	CASSPPGETQYF	TGTGCCAGTAGCCCCCCCGGAGAGACCCAGTACTTC
TRBV6-1	.	.	TRBJ2-4	CASTTGSSNIQYF	TGTGCCAGCACCACAGGGAGTTCAAACATTCAGTACTTC
TRBV12-5	.	.	TRBJ1-5	CASGLVRAGALAGYQPQHF	TGTGCTAGTGGTTTGGTAAGGGCAGGGGCTCTGGCAGGATATCAGCCCCAGCATTTT
TRBV30	.	.	TRBJ1-5	CAWSKSDGHTQQPQHF	TGTGCCTGGAGTAAGTCGGACGGACATACGCAACAGCCCCAGCATTTT
TRBV25-1	TRBD1	few	TRBJ1-1	CASSSRTGLGTEAFF	TGTGCCAGCAGTTCACGGACAGGGCTGGGCACTGAAGCTTTCTTT
TRBV5-1	TRBD1	few	TRBJ2-3	CASSSGTGGTDTQYF	TGCGCCAGCAGCTCGGGGACAGGAGGCACAGATACGCAGTATTTT
TRBV7-2	.	few	TRBJ2-1	CASSLVAPRAYNEQFF	TGTGCCAGCAGCTTAGTAGCGCCGCGTGCCTACAATGAGCAGTTCTTC
TRBV28	.	.	TRBJ2-3	CASTVGGERTDTQYF	TGTGCCAGCACCGTCGGGGGAGAGCGCACAGATACGCAGTATTTT
TRBV28	.	few	TRBJ1-2	CASSLFAGGYTF	TGTGCCAGCAGTTTATTCGCTGGCGGCTACACCTTC
TRBV9	.	.	TRBJ2-3	CASSDGPGDTQYF	TGTGCCAGCAGCGATGGGCCCGGAGATACGCAGTATTTT
TRBV19	.	.	TRBJ2-5	CASSGRQDQETQYF	TGTGCCAGTAGTGGCCGGCAGGACCAAGAGACCCAGTACTTC
TRBV4-3	TRBD2	many	TRBJ2-1	CASSQKLAGVANEQFF	TGCGCCAGCAGCCAAAAGCTAGCGGGAGTGGCCAATGAGCAGTTCTTC
TRBV28	.	.	TRBJ2-1	CASSSILAGSYNEQFF	TGTGCCAGCAGTTCAATACTAGCAGGCTCCTACAATGAGCAGTTCTTC
TRBV11-2	.	.	TRBJ2-1	CASSPLRGPYNEQFF	TGTGCCAGCAGCCCCCTCAGGGGACCCTACAATGAGCAGTTCTTC
TRBV27	.	.	TRBJ1-1	CASSLSRYTEAFF	TGTGCCAGCAGTTTATCCAGATACACTGAAGCTTTCTTT
TRBV5-1	TRBD1	.	TRBJ1-1	CASSSGQGTRWAFF	TGCGCCAGCAGCTCGGGACAGGGGACCCGTTGGGCTTTCTTT
TRBV5-1	.	few	TRBJ1-4	CASSSPGTTEKLFF	TGCGCCAGCAGCTCCCCCGGGACAACTGAAAAACTGTTTTTT
TRBV30	.	.	TRBJ1-2	CAWSVHRPYGYTF	TGTGCCTGGAGTGTACATCGCCCATATGGCTACACCTTC
TRBV29-1	.	few	TRBJ1-1	CSVYMNTEAFF	TGCAGCGTTTACATGAACACTGAAGCTTTCTTT
TRBV9	.	.	TRBJ2-2	CASSGGAGNTGELFF	TGTGCCAGCAGCGGAGGGGCGGGAAACACCGGGGAGCTGTTTTTT
TRBV28	.	few	TRBJ1-2	CASSLSVQLYGYTF	TGTGCCAGCAGTTTATCAGTACAGCTCTATGGCTACACCTTC